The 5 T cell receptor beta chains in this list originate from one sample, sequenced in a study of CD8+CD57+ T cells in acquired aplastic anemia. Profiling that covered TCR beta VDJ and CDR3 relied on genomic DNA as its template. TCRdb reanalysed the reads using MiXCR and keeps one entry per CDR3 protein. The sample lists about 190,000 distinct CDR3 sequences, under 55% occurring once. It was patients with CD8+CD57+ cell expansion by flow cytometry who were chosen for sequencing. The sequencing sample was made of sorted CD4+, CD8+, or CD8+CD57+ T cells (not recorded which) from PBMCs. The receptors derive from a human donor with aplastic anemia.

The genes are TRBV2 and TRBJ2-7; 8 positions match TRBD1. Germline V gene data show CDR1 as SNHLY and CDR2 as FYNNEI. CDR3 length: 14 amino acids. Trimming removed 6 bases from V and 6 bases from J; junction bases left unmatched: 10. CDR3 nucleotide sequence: TGTGCCAGCAGCCAGGACAGGGACTGGTCCGAGCAGTACTTC. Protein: CASSQDRDWSEQYF.

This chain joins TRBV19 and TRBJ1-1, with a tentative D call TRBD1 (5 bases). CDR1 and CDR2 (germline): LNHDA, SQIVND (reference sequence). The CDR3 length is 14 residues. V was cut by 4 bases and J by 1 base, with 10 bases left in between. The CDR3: CASSRGGRNTEAFF. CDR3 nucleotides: TGTGCCAGTAGTAGGGGGGGGAGGAACACTGAAGCTTTCTTT.

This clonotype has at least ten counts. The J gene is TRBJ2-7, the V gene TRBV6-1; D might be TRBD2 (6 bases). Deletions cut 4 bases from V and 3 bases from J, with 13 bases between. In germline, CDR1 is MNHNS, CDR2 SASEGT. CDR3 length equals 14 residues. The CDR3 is CASSVASDRYEQYF. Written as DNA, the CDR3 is TGTGCCAGCAGTGTAGCTAGCGACCGCTACGAGCAGTACTTC.

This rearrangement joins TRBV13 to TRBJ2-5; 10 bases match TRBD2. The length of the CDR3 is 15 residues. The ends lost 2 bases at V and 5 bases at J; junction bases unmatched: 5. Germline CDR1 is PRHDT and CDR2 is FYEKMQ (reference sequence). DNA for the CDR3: TGTGCCAGCAGCTTAAGGAGCGGGAGGGCCGAGACCCAGTACTTC. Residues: CASSLRSGRAETQYF.

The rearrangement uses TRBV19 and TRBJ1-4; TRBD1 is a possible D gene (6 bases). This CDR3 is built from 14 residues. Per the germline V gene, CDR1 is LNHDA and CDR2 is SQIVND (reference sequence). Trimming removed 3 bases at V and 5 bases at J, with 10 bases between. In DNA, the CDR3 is TGTGCCAGTAGTATGACAGGTGCGAATGAAAAACTGTTTTTT. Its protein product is CASSMTGANEKLFF.